Each of the 28 T cell receptor beta chains below was sequenced from the same sample in a study of OX40 agonist ivuxolimab in advanced cancers. Method: immunoSEQ multiplex PCR; TCRdb's copy keeps in-frame clones and lacks some. The table lists 99,000 or so clones, roughly nine tenths of them singletons. The sample here was CD4+ or CD8+ T cells sorted from blood, taken in a trial of the OX40 agonist ivuxolimab. The receptors here all came from an adult with an advanced solid tumor such as melanoma, head and neck, liver or kidney cancer.

V and J are TRBV6-1 and TRBJ2-7; a possible D gene is TRBD2 (7 bases). Trimming stripped 7 bases from V and 6 bases from J, with 19 bases between. The CDR3 is 14 residues long. Germline values: CDR1 MNHNS, CDR2 SASEGT. CDR3 region: CASIAPQGGREQYF. CDR3 DNA: TGTGCCAGCATTGCCCCACAGGGAGGGCGCGAGCAGTACTTC.

The chain couples TRBV6-5 to TRBJ1-1; TRBD1 is a possible D gene (5 bases). This CDR3 comprises 11 residues. The V end lost 7 bases, the J end lost 11 bases, and 14 bases lay between the germline ends. The germline CDR1 and CDR2 sequences are MNHEY and SVGAGI. The chain's CDR3 is CASTLGREAFF. The CDR3 nucleotides are TGTGCCAGCACCCTTGGCAGGGAGGCTTTCTTT.

The chain has TRBV5-1 and TRBJ2-3; 10 nucleotides match TRBD2. The length of the CDR3 is 16 residues. In germline, CDR1 is SGHRS, CDR2 YFSETQ. V shed 1 base and J 4 bases; nucleotides not matched to a gene: 6. DNA of the CDR3: TGCGCCAGCAGCTTGAGAACTAGCGGGGCGGCAGATACGCAGTATTTT. As protein: CASSLRTSGAADTQYF. The full variable domain, completed using reference TRBV5-1 and TRBJ2-3, is KAGVTQTPRYLIKTRGQQVTLSCSPISGHRSVSWYQQTPGQGLQFLFEYFSETQRNKGNFPGRFSGRQFSNSRSEMNVSTLELGDSALYLCASSLRTSGAADTQYFGPGTRLTVL.

The chain combines TRBV5-5 with TRBJ2-3, with D hard to call. The V gene's germline CDR1 is SGHKS and CDR2 YYEKEE (reference sequence). The CDR3 is 14 amino acids. Trimming removed 2 bases at V and 2 bases at J, with 9 bases between. CDR3 nucleotides: TGTGCCAGCAGCTTTTCGTCAACCACAGATACGCAGTATTTT. Translation: CASSFSSTTDTQYF.

V is TRBV5-1 and J is TRBJ1-1; D perhaps matches TRBD1 (6 bases). The V end was cut by 0 bases, the J end by 0 bases, with 15 bases between. Germline-derived CDR1 and CDR2 are SGHRS and YFSETQ. The CDR3 is made up of 17 amino acids. CDR3 protein: CASSLEAGTTMNTEAFF. The CDR3 nucleotides read TGCGCCAGCAGCTTGGAGGCAGGGACAACTATGAACACTGAAGCTTTCTTT. Full variable domain (missing parts from reference TRBV5-1 and TRBJ1-1): KAGVTQTPRYLIKTRGQQVTLSCSPISGHRSVSWYQQTPGQGLQFLFEYFSETQRNKGNFPGRFSGRQFSNSRSEMNVSTLELGDSALYLCASSLEAGTTMNTEAFFGQGTRLTVV.

The rearrangement links TRBV11-3 to TRBJ2-1; the D call may be TRBD1 or TRBD2 (5 bases each). The CDR3 consists of 13 residues. The ends were cut back, 0 bases at V and 10 bases at J, with 10 bases in the middle. Germline V gene lookup returns CDR1 SGHNT and CDR2 YENEEA. The CDR3 nucleotides read TGTGCCAGCAGCTTAGATCACCGGGACGAGCAGTTCTTC. Translating gives CASSLDHRDEQFF.

The rearrangement links TRBV19 to TRBJ2-1; 13 bases are shared with TRBD2. The germline V gene encodes CDR1 LNHDA and CDR2 SQIVND (reference sequence). This CDR3 is 16 amino acids long. V lost 6 bases, J lost 10 bases, and 12 bases stayed unmatched. The CDR3 DNA reads as TGTGCCAGTAGCTATGACACTAGCGGGAGGGTTGGGGAGCAGTTCTTC. It translates to CASSYDTSGRVGEQFF.

The V and J genes are TRBV27 and TRBJ2-1; 7 bases are a match to TRBD2. With 6 bases clipped from V and 3 bases from J, the junction kept 8 bases outside the gene matches. The germline V gene encodes CDR1 MNHEY and CDR2 SMNVEV (reference sequence). This CDR3 has 15 residues. The CDR3 nucleotides are TGTGCCAGCAGGCGTTGGCGGGAGATCTACAATGAGCAGTTCTTC. Translation gives CASRRWREIYNEQFF.

The chain recombines TRBV9 with TRBJ2-6, with D unresolved. Trimming took off 4 bases at V and 1 base at J, with 9 bases between the two ends. This CDR3 spans 15 amino acids. Germline CDR1 reads SGDLS; CDR2 reads YYNGEE. CDR3 nucleotide sequence: TGTGCCAGCAGCCCCCGCGCTTCTGGGGCCAACGTCCTGACTTTC. Translation gives CASSPRASGANVLTF.

The rearrangement links TRBV6-6 to TRBJ1-5; a possible D gene is TRBD1 (5 bases). The germline CDR1 and CDR2 sequences are MNHNY and SVGAGI (reference sequence). The CDR3 is 13 residues long. Trimming cost V 8 bases and J 1 base, with 9 bases left between them. The CDR3 is CASGAWSNQPQHF. In nucleotides, the CDR3 is TGTGCCAGCGGGGCCTGGAGCAATCAGCCCCAGCATTTT.

The gene calls are TRBV5-1 and TRBJ2-1, with 10 bases identical to TRBD2. Germline CDR1 and CDR2: SGHRS and YFSETQ. V gave up 0 bases and J gave up 6 bases; unmatched junction bases: 3. The length of the CDR3 is 15 residues. The CDR3, as DNA: TGCGCCAGCAGCTTGGCGGCTAGCGGGAGCAATGAGCAGTTCTTC. The encoded protein is CASSLAASGSNEQFF.

This chain links TRBV19 with TRBJ1-5, with D unresolved. V lost 5 bases, J lost 7 bases, and 9 bases lay in between. Per the germline V gene, CDR1 is LNHDA and CDR2 is SQIVND (reference sequence). The CDR3 is made up of 12 amino acids. The CDR3 loop reads CASSGPGQPQHF. CDR3 DNA sequence: TGTGCCAGTAGTGGGCCAGGCCAGCCCCAGCATTTT. The whole variable domain, remainder taken from reference TRBV19 and TRBJ1-5, is DGGITQSPKYLFRKEGQNVTLSCEQNLNHDAMYWYRQDPGQGLRLIYYSQIVNDFQKGDIAEGYSVSREKKESFPLTVTSAQKNPTAFYLCASSGPGQPQHFGDGTRLSIL.

J is TRBJ2-1 and V is TRBV6-5, with 11 positions matching TRBD2. Germline values: CDR1 MNHEY, CDR2 SVGAGI. Germline trimming cut 3 bases from V and 4 bases from J; bases unmatched to any gene: 5. This CDR3 is 16 amino acids long. The DNA for the CDR3 is TGTGCCAGCAGTTATTTAGCGGGAGGGCGGTACAATGAGCAGTTCTTC. Amino acids: CASSYLAGGRYNEQFF.

This clone was recorded once. V and J are TRBV28 and TRBJ1-2; the D is unclear. CDR1 and CDR2 (germline): MDHEN, SYDVKM. Trimming pared 5 bases from V and 3 bases from J, leaving 7 bases between. CDR3 length equals 12 residues. In DNA form, the CDR3 reads TGTGCCAGCAGTCCGTTTTACTATGGCTACACCTTC. It specifies CASSPFYYGYTF.

The chain links TRBV27 to TRBJ1-2; 7 bases are shared with TRBD1. The germline gives CDR1 MNHEY, CDR2 SMNVEV (reference sequence). This CDR3 is built from 17 residues. Trimming removed 3 bases from V and 8 bases from J; junction bases left unmatched: 18. The CDR3 coding sequence is TGTGCCAGCAGTTTTTCCGGGACAGCGGGGTCTCTATCGGGCTACACCTTC. It is translated as CASSFSGTAGSLSGYTF.

The genes are TRBV4-2 and TRBJ2-7; maybe TRBD2 (6 bases). Trimming cost V 3 bases and J 0 bases, with 9 bases left between them. The germline CDR1 and CDR2 sequences are LGHNA and YNFKEQ. The CDR3 length is 14 residues. This CDR3 is CASSQPSVSYEQYF. The CDR3 DNA follows: TGTGCCAGCAGCCAGCCTAGCGTCTCCTACGAGCAGTACTTC.

The rearrangement links TRBV9 to TRBJ1-5, with D possibly matching TRBD1 (5 bases). V lost 8 bases, J lost 5 bases, and 17 bases lay in between. CDR3 length equals 14 residues. Germline V CDR1 and CDR2: SGDLS, YYNGEE. The DNA for the CDR3 is TGTGCCAGGCCGACCAGGACAATATATCAGCCCCAGCATTTT. This codes for CARPTRTIYQPQHF.

The V and J genes are TRBV4-2 and TRBJ2-3, with TRBD2 identical over 13 bases. This CDR3 has 16 residues. V gave up 4 bases and J gave up 1 base; unmatched junction bases: 2. From germline, CDR1 is LGHNA and CDR2 YNFKEQ. CDR3 in amino acids: CASSPGTSGGTDTQYF. The CDR3 DNA reads TGTGCCAGCAGCCCCGGGACTAGCGGGGGCACAGATACGCAGTATTTT.

This chain links TRBV5-6 with TRBJ2-1; 9 bases line up with TRBD2. The V segment lost 1 base and the J segment 1 base; nucleotides outside the gene matches: 3. Germline CDR1 reads SGHDT; CDR2 reads YYEEEE. This CDR3 is built from 16 residues. CDR3 sequence (DNA): TGTGCCAGCAGCTTGTTAGCGGGAGTATCCTACAATGAGCAGTTCTTC. Translating gives CASSLLAGVSYNEQFF.

The chain carries TRBV19 and TRBJ2-7; possibly TRBD1 or TRBD2 for D (5 bases each). Germline V CDR1 and CDR2: LNHDA, SQIVND (reference sequence). V lost 3 bases and J lost 1, with 16 bases in between. The CDR3 runs 16 residues. CDR3 protein: CASSIPGQGPSYEQYF. The CDR3 DNA is TGTGCCAGTAGTATCCCGGGGCAGGGACCATCCTACGAGCAGTACTTC.

The gene calls are TRBV6-1 and TRBJ2-7; 13 bases line up with TRBD2. Looked up from germline, CDR1 is MNHNS and CDR2 is SASEGT. V lost 6 bases and J lost 3; bases outside the gene matches: 5. The CDR3 runs to 15 residues. The CDR3 bases are TGTGCCAGCAGCGCCGGACTAGCGGGAGTCTACGAGCAGTACTTC. Translation gives CASSAGLAGVYEQYF.

The genes are TRBV7-2 and TRBJ2-3; 7 nucleotides align to TRBD1. The CDR3 extends over 16 amino acids. The V and J ends lost 0 bases and 4 bases, in that order; junction bases with no gene match: 7. Germline CDR1 SGHTA, CDR2 FQGNSA. The DNA for the CDR3 is TGTGCCAGCAGCTTAGCGGGGAGAACAGGGGCAGATACGCAGTATTTT. Protein product: CASSLAGRTGADTQYF.

V gene TRBV30 combines with J gene TRBJ1-5, with TRBD1 identical over 7 bases. The CDR3 has 18 amino acids. The trim removed 2 bases at V and 2 bases at J, leaving 15 bases unmatched. Germline V gives CDR1 GTSNPN, CDR2 SVGIG (reference sequence). The CDR3 protein is CAWSTPTGILSGNQPQHF. The CDR3 DNA reads as TGTGCCTGGAGTACCCCGACAGGGATCTTGTCTGGCAATCAGCCCCAGCATTTT.

The CDR3 coding sequence is TGTGCCACCAGCAGTATGTCGGGGTCTGGAAACACCATATATTTT. Protein: CATSSMSGSGNTIYF. V and J are TRBV15 and TRBJ1-3; no clear D. Germline V gene data show CDR1 as LNHNV and CDR2 as YYDKDF (reference sequence). The length of the CDR3 is 15 residues. V was cut by 3 bases and J by 1 base, with 10 bases left in between.

The chain has TRBV30 and TRBJ1-5; D is ambiguous. The CDR3 spans 13 residues. Trimming removed 3 bases from V and 2 bases from J, with 8 bases in between. The germline CDR1 and CDR2 sequences are GTSNPN and SVGIG (reference sequence). CDR3 loop: CAWSNGGNQPQHF. The CDR3 region has the DNA TGTGCCTGGAGCAACGGAGGCAATCAGCCCCAGCATTTT.

The genes are TRBV19 and TRBJ2-3, with 7 bases lining up with TRBD1. CDR1 and CDR2 from the germline V gene are LNHDA and SQIVND (reference sequence). The CDR3 extends over 13 amino acids. Trimming took 10 bases from V and 1 from J; bases not matched to a gene: 5. CDR3: CATKTGRTDTQYF. In nucleotides, the CDR3 is TGTGCCACGAAGACAGGGCGCACAGATACGCAGTATTTT. Based on the CDR3 plus reference TRBV19 and TRBJ2-3, the full variable domain is DGGITQSPKYLFRKEGQNVTLSCEQNLNHDAMYWYRQDPGQGLRLIYYSQIVNDFQKGDIAEGYSVSREKKESFPLTVTSAQKNPTAFYLCATKTGRTDTQYFGPGTRLTVL.

This rearrangement joins TRBV6-1 to TRBJ1-1; the D is unclear. The V end lost 3 bases, the J end lost 0 bases, and 11 bases lay between the germline ends. Germline V gene lookup returns CDR1 MNHNS and CDR2 SASEGT. The CDR3 runs 15 residues. The CDR3 DNA follows: TGTGCCAGCAGTGAGGGAGTCCTCATGAACACTGAAGCTTTCTTT. This encodes CASSEGVLMNTEAFF.

The chain recombines TRBV6-5 with TRBJ2-2; D gene uncertain. V lost 2 bases, J lost 0 bases, and 4 bases lay in between. The CDR3 spans 14 residues. CDR1 MNHEY and CDR2 SVGAGI come from the germline V gene. The CDR3 protein is CASSYRANTGELFF. The CDR3 coding sequence is TGTGCCAGCAGTTACAGGGCGAACACCGGGGAGCTGTTTTTT.